The clone carrying this T cell receptor (beta chain) appeared a few times. Its cognate antigen is unknown. V gave up 10 bases and J gave up 2 bases; unmatched junction bases: 2. The CDR3 totals 13 residues. Germline V gene sequence: CDR1 SEHNR, CDR2 FQNEAQ (reference sequence). This sample was included in a study of T cells after yellow fever vaccination. Whole-study results and caveats: FACS-sorted repertoires could harbor abundant contaminating bulk-population clonotypes.

MiXCR, applied by TCRdb to the 5' RACE reads, yields one record per CDR3 protein. The table lists about 430,000 distinct CDR3 sequences, around 20% of them singletons, with 15% to 20% in the top ten. This clonotype was obtained from a man aged 18 to 29 who received the YFV17D yellow fever vaccine. Sequences were derived from PBMCs, sampled before the yellow fever booster vaccination. The chain uses TRBV7-9 and TRBJ2-1; 10 bases match TRBD2. The chain's CDR3 is CATSGGAYNEQFF. As DNA, the CDR3 is TGTGCCACAAGCGGGGGGGCCTACAATGAGCAGTTCTTC.